This TCR beta chain was found in a study of CD8+ T cells in alopecia areata. Regarding the study as a whole: Compared with mice, patients displayed less clear TCR sharing, possibly for HLA-related reasons. Scalp clonality dropped significantly under tofacitinib, as did expanded CD8+ top-100 clones. Normal skin contains resident alphabeta T cells, and these are also sequenced in scalp samples.

The sample's treatment: oral pan-JAK inhibitor, 5-10 mg twice daily. In its sample, this clone was seen a few times. Its specificity is unknown. As the sequencing template, cDNA was produced by extracting RNA and reverse transcribing it. The table came from immunoSEQ multiplex PCR; TCRdb's copy has only in-frame clones and leaves some out. The table shows around 100,000 clones, with about nine tenths occurring only once. The CDR3 loop spans 13 amino acids. Germline-derived CDR1 and CDR2 are SGHVS and FNYEAQ. V lost 5 bases and J 7 bases, leaving 15 bases between the germline ends. The receptor comes from a human donor with alopecia areata. The sequences come from CD8+ T cells sorted from blood, collected around week 31, from a patient treated with tofacitinib. This rearrangement joins TRBV7-6 to TRBJ2-7; a possible D gene is TRBD2 (5 bases). In nucleotides, the CDR3 is TGTGCCAGCAGCCCAGAGGGAGAAAGAGAGCAGTACTTC. Translation gives CASSPEGEREQYF.